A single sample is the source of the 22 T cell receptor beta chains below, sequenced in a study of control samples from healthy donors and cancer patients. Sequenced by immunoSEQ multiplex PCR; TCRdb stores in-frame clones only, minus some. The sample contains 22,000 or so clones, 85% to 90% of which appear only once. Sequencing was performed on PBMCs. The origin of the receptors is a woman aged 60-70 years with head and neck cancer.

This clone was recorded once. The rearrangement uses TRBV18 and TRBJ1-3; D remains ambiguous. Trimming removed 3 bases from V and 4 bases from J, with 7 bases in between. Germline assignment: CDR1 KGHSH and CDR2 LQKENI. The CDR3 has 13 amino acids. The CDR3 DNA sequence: TGTGCCAGCTCACCTAGCAGGGGAAACACCATATATTTT. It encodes CASSPSRGNTIYF.

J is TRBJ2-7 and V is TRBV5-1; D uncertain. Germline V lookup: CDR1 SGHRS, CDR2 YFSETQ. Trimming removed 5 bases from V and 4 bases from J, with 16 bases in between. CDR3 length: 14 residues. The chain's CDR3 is CASSRWDAGYEQYF. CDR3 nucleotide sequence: TGCGCCAGCAGTAGGTGGGATGCCGGGTACGAGCAGTACTTC. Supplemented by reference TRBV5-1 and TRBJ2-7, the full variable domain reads KAGVTQTPRYLIKTRGQQVTLSCSPISGHRSVSWYQQTPGQGLQFLFEYFSETQRNKGNFPGRFSGRQFSNSRSEMNVSTLELGDSALYLCASSRWDAGYEQYFGPGTRLTVT.

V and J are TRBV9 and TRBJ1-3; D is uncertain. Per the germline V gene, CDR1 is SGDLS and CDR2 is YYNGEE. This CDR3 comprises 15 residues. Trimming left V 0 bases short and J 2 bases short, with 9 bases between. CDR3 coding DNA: TGTGCCAGCAGCGTAGGTCCAGAGGCTGGAAACACCATATATTTT. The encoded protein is CASSVGPEAGNTIYF. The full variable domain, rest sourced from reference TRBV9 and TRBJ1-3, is DSGVTQTPKHLITATGQRVTLRCSPRSGDLSVYWYQQSLDQGLQFLIQYYNGEERAKGNILERFSAQQFPDLHSELNLSSLELGDSALYFCASSVGPEAGNTIYFGEGSWLTVV.

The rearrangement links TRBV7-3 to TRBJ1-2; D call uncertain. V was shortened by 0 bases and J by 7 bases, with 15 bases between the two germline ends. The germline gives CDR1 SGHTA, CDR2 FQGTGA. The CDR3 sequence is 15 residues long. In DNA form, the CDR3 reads TGTGCCAGCAGCTTAACCCCAGGAGCCGGTGGTGGCTACACCTTC. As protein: CASSLTPGAGGGYTF.

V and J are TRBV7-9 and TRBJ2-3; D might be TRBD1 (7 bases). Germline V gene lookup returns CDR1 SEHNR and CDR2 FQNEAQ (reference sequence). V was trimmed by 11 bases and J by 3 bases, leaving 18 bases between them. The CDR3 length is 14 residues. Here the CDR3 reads CAGGRGTATDTQYF. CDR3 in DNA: TGTGCCGGTGGTCGCGGGACAGCAACAGATACGCAGTATTTT.

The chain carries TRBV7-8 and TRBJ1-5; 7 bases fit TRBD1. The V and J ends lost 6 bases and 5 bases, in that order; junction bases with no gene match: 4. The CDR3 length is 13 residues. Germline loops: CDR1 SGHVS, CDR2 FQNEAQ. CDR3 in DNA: TGTGCCAGCAGACCGGGACAGCATCAGCCCCAGCATTTT. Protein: CASRPGQHQPQHF.

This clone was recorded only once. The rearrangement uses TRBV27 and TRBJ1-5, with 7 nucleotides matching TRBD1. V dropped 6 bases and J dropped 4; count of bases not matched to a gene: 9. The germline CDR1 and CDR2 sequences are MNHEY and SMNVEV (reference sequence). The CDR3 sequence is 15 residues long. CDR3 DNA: TGTGCCAGCAGACCAGGGACAGCGGGAAATCAGCCCCAGCATTTT. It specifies CASRPGTAGNQPQHF.

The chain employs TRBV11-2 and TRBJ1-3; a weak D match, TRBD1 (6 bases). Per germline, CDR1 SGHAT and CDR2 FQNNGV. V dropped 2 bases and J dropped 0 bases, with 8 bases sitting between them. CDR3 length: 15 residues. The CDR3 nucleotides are TGTGCCAGCAGCTTACAGGGGTTCTCTGGAAACACCATATATTTT. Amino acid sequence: CASSLQGFSGNTIYF.

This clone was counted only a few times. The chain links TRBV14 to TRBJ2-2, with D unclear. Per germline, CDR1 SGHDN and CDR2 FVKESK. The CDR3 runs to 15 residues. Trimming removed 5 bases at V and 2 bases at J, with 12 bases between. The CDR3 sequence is CASSGRAPNTGELFF. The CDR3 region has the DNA TGTGCCAGCAGCGGTAGGGCTCCAAACACCGGGGAGCTGTTTTTT.

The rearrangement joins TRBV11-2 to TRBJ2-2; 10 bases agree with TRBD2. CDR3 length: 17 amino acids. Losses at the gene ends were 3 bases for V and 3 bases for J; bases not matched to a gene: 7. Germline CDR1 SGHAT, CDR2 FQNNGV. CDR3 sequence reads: CASSLSPSGSYTGELFF. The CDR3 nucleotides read TGTGCCAGCAGCTTGTCCCCTAGCGGGAGTTACACCGGGGAGCTGTTTTTT.

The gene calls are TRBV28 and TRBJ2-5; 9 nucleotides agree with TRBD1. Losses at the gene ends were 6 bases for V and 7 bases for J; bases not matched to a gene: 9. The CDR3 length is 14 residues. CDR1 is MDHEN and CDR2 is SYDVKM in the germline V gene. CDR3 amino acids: CASRNTGGAGTQYF. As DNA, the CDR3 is TGTGCCAGCAGAAACACAGGGGGCGCCGGGACCCAGTACTTC.

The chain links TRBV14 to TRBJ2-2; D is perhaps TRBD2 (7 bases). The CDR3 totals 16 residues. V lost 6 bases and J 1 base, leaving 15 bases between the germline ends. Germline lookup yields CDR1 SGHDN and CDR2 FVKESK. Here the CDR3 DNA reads TGTGCCAGCAGTCCGGGGGGCGTACGGAACACCGGGGAGCTGTTTTTT. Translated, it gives CASSPGGVRNTGELFF. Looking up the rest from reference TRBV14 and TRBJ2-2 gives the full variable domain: EAGVTQFPSHSVIEKGQTVTLRCDPISGHDNLYWYRRVMGKEIKFLLHFVKESKQDESGMPNNRFLAERTGGTYSTLKVQPAELEDSGVYFCASSPGGVRNTGELFFGEGSRLTVL.

The CDR3 is CASSLAQGAYTEAFF. DNA of the CDR3: TGTGCCAGCAGCTTAGCCCAGGGCGCGTACACTGAAGCTTTCTTT. The chain employs TRBV7-2 and TRBJ1-1; D is perhaps TRBD1 (5 bases). V dropped 0 bases and J dropped 3 bases, with 11 bases sitting between them. CDR3 length: 15 amino acids. Germline lookup yields CDR1 SGHTA and CDR2 FQGNSA.

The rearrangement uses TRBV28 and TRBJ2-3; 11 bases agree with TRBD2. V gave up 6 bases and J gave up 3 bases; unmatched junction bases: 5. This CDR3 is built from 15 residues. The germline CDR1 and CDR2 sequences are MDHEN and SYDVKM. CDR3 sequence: CASRKLAGETDTQYF. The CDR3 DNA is TGTGCCAGCAGGAAACTAGCGGGAGAGACAGATACGCAGTATTTT.

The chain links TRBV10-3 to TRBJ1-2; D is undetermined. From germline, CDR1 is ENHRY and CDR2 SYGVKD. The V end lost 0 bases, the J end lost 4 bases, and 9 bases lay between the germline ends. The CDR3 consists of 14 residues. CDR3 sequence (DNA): TGTGCCATCAGTGAGTCGACCTTAAGCTATGGCTACACCTTC. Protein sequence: CAISESTLSYGYTF.

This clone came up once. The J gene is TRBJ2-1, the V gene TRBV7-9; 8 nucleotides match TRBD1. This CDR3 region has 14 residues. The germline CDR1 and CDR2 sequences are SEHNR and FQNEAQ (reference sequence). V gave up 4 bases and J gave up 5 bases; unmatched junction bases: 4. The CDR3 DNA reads TGTGCCAGCAGCTCAGGGGGCTTGGACAATGAGCAGTTCTTC. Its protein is CASSSGGLDNEQFF.

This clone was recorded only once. In DNA form, the CDR3 reads TGTGCCAGCAGCTCGGCGATGGGGACCCAGTACTTC. Protein: CASSSAMGTQYF. The gene calls are TRBV5-6 and TRBJ2-5; no reliable D call. From germline, CDR1 is SGHDT and CDR2 YYEEEE. CDR3 length: 12 amino acids. Trimming stripped 3 bases from V and 7 bases from J, with 10 bases between.

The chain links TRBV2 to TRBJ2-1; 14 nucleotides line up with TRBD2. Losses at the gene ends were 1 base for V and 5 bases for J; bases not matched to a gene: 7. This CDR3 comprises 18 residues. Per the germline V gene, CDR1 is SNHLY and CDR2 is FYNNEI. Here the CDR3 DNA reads TGTGCCAGCAGTGAAGGGGGACTAGCGGGAGAGGAAGACAATGAGCAGTTCTTC. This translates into CASSEGGLAGEEDNEQFF.

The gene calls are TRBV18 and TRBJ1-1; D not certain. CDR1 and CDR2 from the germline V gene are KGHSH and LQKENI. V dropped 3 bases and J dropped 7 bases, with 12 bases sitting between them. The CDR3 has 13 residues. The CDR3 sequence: CASSPLTRSEAFF. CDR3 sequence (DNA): TGTGCCAGCTCACCCCTTACACGGAGTGAAGCTTTCTTT.

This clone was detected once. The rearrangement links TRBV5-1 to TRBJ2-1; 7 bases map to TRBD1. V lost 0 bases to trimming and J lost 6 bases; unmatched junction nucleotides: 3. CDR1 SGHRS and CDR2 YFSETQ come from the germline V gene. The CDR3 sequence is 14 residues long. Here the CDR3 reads CASSLGQGFNEQFF. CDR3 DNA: TGCGCCAGCAGCTTGGGACAGGGCTTCAATGAGCAGTTCTTC.

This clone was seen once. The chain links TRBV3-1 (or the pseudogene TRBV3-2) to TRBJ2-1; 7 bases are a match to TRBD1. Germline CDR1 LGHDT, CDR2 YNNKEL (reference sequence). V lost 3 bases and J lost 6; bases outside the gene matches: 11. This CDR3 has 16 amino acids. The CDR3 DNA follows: TGTGCCAGCAGCCAGAGCGGCGACAGGGTGGGCAATGAGCAGTTCTTC. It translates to CASSQSGDRVGNEQFF.

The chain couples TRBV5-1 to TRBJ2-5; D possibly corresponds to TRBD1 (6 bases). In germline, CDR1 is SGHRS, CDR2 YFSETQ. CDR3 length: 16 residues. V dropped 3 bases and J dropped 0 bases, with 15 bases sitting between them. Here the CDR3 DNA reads TGCGCCAGCAGCTCAACCGGGACATCGTACCAAGAGACCCAGTACTTC. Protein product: CASSSTGTSYQETQYF. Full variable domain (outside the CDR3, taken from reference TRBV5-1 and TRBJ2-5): KAGVTQTPRYLIKTRGQQVTLSCSPISGHRSVSWYQQTPGQGLQFLFEYFSETQRNKGNFPGRFSGRQFSNSRSEMNVSTLELGDSALYLCASSSTGTSYQETQYFGPGTRLLVL.